The 24 T cell receptor beta chains below were found in one sample sequenced in a study of OX40 agonist ivuxolimab in advanced cancers. The assay was immunoSEQ multiplex PCR, and TCRdb's table has in-frame clones only and misses some. The sample records around 40,000 clones, 75% to 85% being singletons. The specimen comprised CD4+ or CD8+ T cells sorted from blood, sampled in a trial of the OX40 agonist ivuxolimab. The receptors were sampled from an adult with an advanced solid tumor such as melanoma, head and neck, liver or kidney cancer.

This clone turned up a few times. This chain links TRBV19 with TRBJ1-5; a possible D gene is TRBD1 (5 bases). CDR1 is LNHDA, CDR2 SQIVND, per germline (reference sequence). V was pared by 6 bases and J by 1 base, with 13 bases between. The CDR3 totals 15 residues. The DNA for the CDR3 is TGTGCCAGTAGCTCGGAACGGGGGAGCAATCAGCCCCAGCATTTT. As protein: CASSSERGSNQPQHF.

In nucleotides, the CDR3 is TGCGCCAGCAGCGCAGGGACAGGGAGCGAGACCCAGTACTTC. Residues: CASSAGTGSETQYF. The chain joins TRBV5-1 to TRBJ2-5, with 9 bases that match TRBD1. Unmatched junction bases numbered 6, after V lost 4 bases and J lost 5 bases. The CDR3 is 14 residues long. CDR1 is SGHRS, CDR2 YFSETQ, per germline. Drawing the rest from reference TRBV5-1 and TRBJ2-5, the complete variable domain is KAGVTQTPRYLIKTRGQQVTLSCSPISGHRSVSWYQQTPGQGLQFLFEYFSETQRNKGNFPGRFSGRQFSNSRSEMNVSTLELGDSALYLCASSAGTGSETQYFGPGTRLLVL.

This clone occurred a few times. The chain uses TRBV4-3 and TRBJ1-5, with unresolved D. CDR1 is LGHNA and CDR2 is YSLEER in the germline V gene. Trimming pared 0 bases from V and 1 base from J, leaving 10 bases between. The CDR3 length is 16 residues. CDR3 nucleotides: TGCGCCAGCAGCCAAGAGTACGGATTCAGCAATCAGCCCCAGCATTTT. This translates into CASSQEYGFSNQPQHF.

This chain connects TRBV9 to TRBJ1-2; D is undetermined. Looked up from germline, CDR1 is SGDLS and CDR2 is YYNGEE. The CDR3 totals 12 residues. Deletions cut 0 bases from V and 8 bases from J, with 8 bases between. The CDR3 nucleotides are TGTGCCAGCAGCGTAGGTGGGCGAGGCTACACCTTC. Protein sequence: CASSVGGRGYTF.

The J gene is TRBJ2-2, the V gene TRBV19; D possibly matches TRBD1 or TRBD2 (5 bases each). CDR1 is LNHDA and CDR2 is SQIVND in the germline V gene (reference sequence). Trimming stripped 1 base from V and 0 bases from J, with 6 bases between. There are 15 residues in the CDR3. CDR3 region: CASSIAGPNTGELFF. For the CDR3, the DNA is TGTGCCAGTAGTATAGCGGGGCCGAACACCGGGGAGCTGTTTTTT. The variable domain in full, with the rest retrieved from reference TRBV19 and TRBJ2-2, is DGGITQSPKYLFRKEGQNVTLSCEQNLNHDAMYWYRQDPGQGLRLIYYSQIVNDFQKGDIAEGYSVSREKKESFPLTVTSAQKNPTAFYLCASSIAGPNTGELFFGEGSRLTVL.

This sequence joins TRBV19 and TRBJ1-6, with a possible D match to TRBD1 (6 bases). The CDR3 spans 15 residues. The ends were cut back, 5 bases at V and 6 bases at J, with 14 bases in the middle. Germline values: CDR1 LNHDA, CDR2 SQIVND (reference sequence). CDR3 nucleotide sequence: TGTGCCAGTAGTTTCGCAACGGGGGCTAATTCACCCCTCCACTTT. Protein sequence: CASSFATGANSPLHF.

The chain carries TRBV30 and TRBJ1-1; D is undetermined. The CDR3 loop spans 12 amino acids. The V gene lost 4 bases and the J gene lost 4 bases, with 10 bases spanning the gap. Germline assignment: CDR1 GTSNPN and CDR2 SVGIG (reference sequence). The CDR3 sequence is CAWTNLGTEAFF. For the CDR3, the DNA is TGTGCCTGGACTAACCTGGGCACTGAAGCTTTCTTT.

A word on this clone: One end of the junction does not line up with germline, which may come from a read error. V and J are TRBV18 and TRBJ2-5, with 10 positions matching TRBD2. Germline V gene data show CDR1 as KGHSH and CDR2 as LQKENI. The CDR3 is 14 residues long. The CDR3 sequence is CASSRTSGQEIQYF. The CDR3 DNA reads as TGTGCCAGCTCGCGGACTAGCGGACAAGAGATCCAGTACTTC.

This clone has only a few counts. The chain links TRBV7-3 to TRBJ2-3, with D tentatively TRBD2 (5 bases). Germline V gives CDR1 SGHTA, CDR2 FQGTGA. Between the trimmed V and J ends, which lost 5 bases and 9 bases, there was a span of 15 bases. The CDR3 loop spans 13 amino acids. The CDR3 protein is CASSVNSGKTQYF. The CDR3, as DNA: TGTGCCAGCAGCGTTAACAGCGGAAAAACGCAGTATTTT.

The CDR3 DNA reads as TGTGCCACCGGGGAGCCTGGAAACACCATATATTTT. Translating it yields CATGEPGNTIYF. V usage is TRBV19 and J usage is TRBJ1-3; D not resolved. With 10 bases removed from V and 2 bases from J, the gap between germline ends came to 9 bases. This CDR3 region has 12 residues. Per the germline V gene, CDR1 is LNHDA and CDR2 is SQIVND (reference sequence). Looking up the rest from reference TRBV19 and TRBJ1-3 gives the full variable domain: DGGITQSPKYLFRKEGQNVTLSCEQNLNHDAMYWYRQDPGQGLRLIYYSQIVNDFQKGDIAEGYSVSREKKESFPLTVTSAQKNPTAFYLCATGEPGNTIYFGEGSWLTVV.

The CDR3 here is CAWSVETGIYEQFF. CDR3 nucleotides: TGTGCCTGGAGTGTCGAGACAGGGATTTATGAGCAGTTCTTC. This chain uses TRBV30 with TRBJ2-1; 7 bases line up with TRBD1. This CDR3 has 14 residues. Germline assignment: CDR1 GTSNPN and CDR2 SVGIG (reference sequence). Germline trimming cut 0 bases from V and 8 bases from J; bases unmatched to any gene: 7.

The chain employs TRBV7-2 and TRBJ2-7; D is perhaps TRBD2 (6 bases). Germline-derived CDR1 and CDR2 are SGHTA and FQGNSA. The V end was cut by 10 bases, the J end by 5 bases, with 12 bases between. This CDR3 has 11 residues. This chain's CDR3 is CATGVGDEQYF. The CDR3 nucleotides read TGTGCCACGGGGGTGGGTGACGAGCAGTACTTC.

The rearrangement links TRBV7-9 to TRBJ2-4; D is unresolved. Trimming shortened V by 1 base and J by 0 bases, and 16 bases separated the two germline ends. Germline lookup yields CDR1 SEHNR and CDR2 FQNEAQ (reference sequence). The CDR3 has 18 residues. CDR3 bases: TGTGCCAGCAGCTTAGGGGCAGGCGGCGCGTTAGCCAAAAACATTCAGTACTTC. This encodes CASSLGAGGALAKNIQYF.

This clone was detected a few times. The chain is built from TRBV7-2 and TRBJ1-1, with 7 bases identical to TRBD1. The CDR3 consists of 15 residues. Per the germline V gene, CDR1 is SGHTA and CDR2 is FQGNSA. The V gene end was trimmed by 5 bases and the J gene end by 4 bases; junction bases not matched to a gene: 10. The CDR3 region is CASSQQDRSGTEAFF. The DNA for the CDR3 is TGTGCCAGCAGCCAACAGGACAGGTCCGGCACTGAAGCTTTCTTT.

This chain uses TRBV4-2 with TRBJ1-4; D not resolved. Looked up from germline, CDR1 is LGHNA and CDR2 is YNFKEQ. Trimming took 0 bases from V and 4 from J, leaving 9 bases between them. The CDR3 sequence is 15 residues long. The CDR3: CASSQDQSDNEKLFF. For the CDR3, the DNA is TGTGCCAGCAGCCAAGATCAGAGCGATAATGAAAAACTGTTTTTT.

This rearrangement joins TRBV7-9 to TRBJ2-3, with D uncertain. CDR1 and CDR2 (germline): SEHNR, FQNEAQ (reference sequence). V was trimmed by 7 bases and J by 6 bases, leaving 11 bases between them. This CDR3 is built from 12 residues. The CDR3 region is CASTPSRDTQYF. For the CDR3, the DNA is TGTGCCAGCACTCCCTCCAGGGATACGCAGTATTTT. Supplemented by reference TRBV7-9 and TRBJ2-3, the full variable domain reads DTGVSQNPRHKITKRGQNVTFRCDPISEHNRLYWYRQTLGQGPEFLTYFQNEAQLEKSRLLSDRFSAERPKGSFSTLEIQRTEQGDSAMYLCASTPSRDTQYFGPGTRLTVL.

The gene calls are TRBV7-2 and TRBJ2-2; D possibly corresponds to TRBD1 (5 bases). V dropped 4 bases and J dropped 4 bases, with 10 bases sitting between them. CDR1 is SGHTA and CDR2 is FQGNSA in the germline V gene. The CDR3 sequence is 14 residues long. The CDR3 coding sequence is TGTGCCAGCAGCTCTACAGGCTCCACCGGGGAGCTGTTTTTT. As protein: CASSSTGSTGELFF.

As concerns this clone: The same CDR3 arises from other DNA sequences in this sample as well. The gene calls are TRBV2 and TRBJ2-3; no firm D call. The CDR3 is made up of 11 amino acids. CDR1 is SNHLY and CDR2 is FYNNEI in the germline V gene. Trimming stripped 4 bases from V and 4 bases from J, with 3 bases between. For the CDR3, the DNA is TGTGCCAGCAGTGTAGCAGATACGCAGTATTTT. This encodes CASSVADTQYF. Supplemented by reference TRBV2 and TRBJ2-3, the full variable domain reads EPEVTQTPSHQVTQMGQEVILRCVPISNHLYFYWYRQILGQKVEFLVSFYNNEISEKSEIFDDQFSVERPDGSNFTLKIRSTKLEDSAMYFCASSVADTQYFGPGTRLTVL.

V usage is TRBV6-5 and J usage is TRBJ2-3; D is possibly TRBD1 or TRBD2 (6 bases each). The CDR3 totals 13 residues. Germline V CDR1 and CDR2: MNHEY, SVGAGI. Trimming took 5 bases from V and 9 from J, leaving 15 bases between them. The DNA for the CDR3 is TGTGCCAGCAGTCCCTCCGGGGGCCAAACGCAGTATTTT. Translating gives CASSPSGGQTQYF.

V usage is TRBV7-3 and J usage is TRBJ1-1, with no clear D. CDR1 is SGHTA, CDR2 FQGTGA, per germline. CDR3 length: 13 residues. V lost 3 bases and J 2 bases, leaving 7 bases between the germline ends. The CDR3 region has the DNA TGTGCCAGCAGCTTCACAGCCAACACTGAAGCTTTCTTT. This gives the protein CASSFTANTEAFF.

The chain combines TRBV7-6 with TRBJ2-2; tentative D call: TRBD1 (6 bases). V gave up 5 bases and J gave up 0 bases, with 10 bases separating them. CDR1 and CDR2 from the germline V gene are SGHVS and FNYEAQ. The CDR3 consists of 15 residues. The CDR3: CASSRDMANTGELFF. For the CDR3, the DNA is TGTGCCAGCAGCCGGGACATGGCGAACACCGGGGAGCTGTTTTTT.

The chain joins TRBV7-2 to TRBJ1-6; D remains unclear. The V and J ends lost 2 bases and 7 bases respectively, with 9 bases between them. CDR3 size: 14 residues. Germline CDR1 and CDR2: SGHTA and FQGNSA. CDR3 sequence (DNA): TGTGCCAGCAGCTTACGACTTAGCAATTCACCCCTCCACTTT. Translating gives CASSLRLSNSPLHF.

Sample share makes this clone medium-sized. This sequence joins TRBV6-5 and TRBJ1-3; TRBD1 matches at 7 bases. Germline V gene sequence: CDR1 MNHEY, CDR2 SVGAGI. The CDR3 consists of 14 residues. Germline trimming cut 6 bases from V and 4 bases from J; bases unmatched to any gene: 6. CDR3 sequence: CASSTGASGNTIYF. DNA for the CDR3: TGTGCCAGCAGCACAGGGGCGTCGGGAAACACCATATATTTT.

This sequence joins TRBV7-6 and TRBJ1-1, with 7 bases fitting TRBD1. Germline V gives CDR1 SGHVS, CDR2 FNYEAQ. V lost 0 bases, J lost 5 bases, and 3 bases stayed unmatched. This CDR3 region has 14 residues. This CDR3 reads CASSLAQGGTEAFF. The CDR3 bases are TGTGCCAGCAGCTTAGCGCAGGGGGGGACTGAAGCTTTCTTT.